This T cell receptor (beta chain) comes out of a study of CD8 T cells in ankylosing spondylitis. This clonotype has at least ten counts. The antigen is unknown. The CDR3 is 15 amino acids. V lost 8 bases and J lost 4; bases outside the gene matches: 13. In germline, CDR1 is SQVTM, CDR2 ANQGSEA. Molecular-barcoded quantitative 5'-RACE produced these TCR beta libraries. TCRdb ran MiXCR on the 5' RACE reads and lists one entry per CDR3 protein. The sample contains about 220,000 distinct CDR3 sequences, 7% to 8% of which appear only once. The study's findings and limits: Reported data indicate significant enrichment of disease-linked clones within matched ankylosing spondylitis synovial fluid. Ankylosing spondylitis blood seemed to carry a telltale TCR beta motif made of about 8 highly homologous variants.

The sequencing input was blood, either unsorted or a sorted T cell fraction (not recorded which). The rearrangement joins TRBV29-1 to TRBJ2-1; TRBD1 agrees at 8 bases. This sequence originates from a male donor with ankylosing spondylitis. The CDR3 is CSIRQGSPIYNEQFF. The CDR3 nucleotides are TGCAGCATAAGACAGGGGTCCCCTATTTACAATGAGCAGTTCTTC.